A single sample is the source of the 12 T cell receptor beta chains below, sequenced in a study of PD-1 blockade in classical Hodgkin lymphoma. No patient escaped relapse after autologous stem cell transplantation, and brentuximab vedotin exposure varied. Here immunoSEQ multiplex PCR was the method, and the copy in TCRdb shows in-frame clones only, minus some. The sample has about 31,000 clones; about three quarters are singletons. The sample was peripheral blood mononuclear cells (PBMCs), taken before the second cycle of nivolumab. Receptor source: a human donor with classical Hodgkin lymphoma.

This rearrangement joins TRBV6-1 to TRBJ2-6; no reliable D call. CDR1 MNHNS and CDR2 SASEGT come from the germline V gene. There are 13 residues in the CDR3. V shed 0 bases and J shed 4 bases, with 1 base lying between them. The CDR3 DNA follows: TGTGCCAGCAGTGAAGCCGGGGCCAACGTCCTGACTTTC. It encodes CASSEAGANVLTF.

The chain employs TRBV4-3 and TRBJ2-2, with TRBD2 as a possible D gene (6 bases). The CDR3 contains 15 residues. The V end was cut by 0 bases, the J end by 5 bases, with 10 bases between. Germline V gives CDR1 LGHNA, CDR2 YSLEER. CDR3 amino acids: CASSQDWAGTGELFF. The CDR3 DNA follows: TGCGCCAGCAGCCAAGATTGGGCGGGGACCGGGGAGCTGTTTTTT.

The chain is built from TRBV5-4 and TRBJ1-1; maybe TRBD1 (5 bases). Between the trimmed V and J ends, which lost 0 bases and 2 bases, there was a span of 14 bases. This CDR3 has 16 amino acids. The germline V gene has CDR1 SGHNT and CDR2 YYREEE (reference sequence). The CDR3 coding sequence is TGTGCCAGCAGCTTGGCCTTCAAGACAGCTAACACTGAAGCTTTCTTT. As protein: CASSLAFKTANTEAFF.

This clone has only a few counts. The CDR3 is CASSVSSGPPYEQYF. CDR3 in DNA: TGTGCCAGCAGCGTTAGTAGTGGTCCCCCCTACGAGCAGTACTTC. The chain links TRBV7-8 to TRBJ2-7; D call uncertain. The germline CDR1 and CDR2 sequences are SGHVS and FQNEAQ. The length of the CDR3 is 15 residues. The V and J ends lost 5 bases and 2 bases respectively, with 16 bases between them.

V usage is TRBV5-4 and J usage is TRBJ2-5, with D tentatively TRBD1 or TRBD2 (5 bases each). The CDR3 consists of 14 residues. V lost 4 bases, J lost 1 base, and 11 bases lay in between. Looked up from germline, CDR1 is SGHNT and CDR2 is YYREEE (reference sequence). This chain's CDR3 is CASSPSGTQETQYF. CDR3 nucleotide sequence: TGTGCCAGCAGCCCTTCAGGGACCCAAGAGACCCAGTACTTC.

The rearrangement links TRBV28 to TRBJ1-2; D might be TRBD1 (5 bases). Germline V CDR1 and CDR2: MDHEN, SYDVKM. The CDR3 is 11 amino acids. Trimming took 7 bases from V and 10 from J, leaving 13 bases between them. The CDR3 here is CASTWGRDYTF. Written as DNA, the CDR3 is TGTGCCAGCACCTGGGGGAGGGACTACACCTTC.

In this sample, this clone turned up once. The J gene is TRBJ2-1, the V gene TRBV7-7; D unresolved. V lost 3 bases, J lost 8 bases, and 14 bases lay in between. Germline V gene sequence: CDR1 SSHAT, CDR2 FNYEAQ (reference sequence). The length of the CDR3 is 14 residues. DNA of the CDR3: TGTGCCAGCAGCTTCAGCGCTTTTAAGGATGAGCAGTTCTTC. The encoded protein is CASSFSAFKDEQFF.

This rearrangement joins TRBV10-1 to TRBJ2-2; the D is unclear. The germline gives CDR1 WNHNN, CDR2 SYGVQD (reference sequence). The V gene lost 5 bases and the J gene lost 5 bases, with 6 bases spanning the gap. The CDR3 covers 12 residues. The DNA for the CDR3 is TGCGCCAGCAGTAAATTAACCGGGGAGCTGTTTTTT. This sequence encodes CASSKLTGELFF.

This clone is categorized as medium-sized (0.01 to 0.1%). The genes are TRBV4-2 and TRBJ2-7, with D perhaps TRBD1 or TRBD2 (6 bases each). The germline V gene has CDR1 LGHNA and CDR2 YNFKEQ. With 2 bases removed from V and 2 bases from J, the gap between germline ends came to 16 bases. This CDR3 has 16 residues. The CDR3 region is CASSQLTGGPAYEQYF. CDR3 bases: TGTGCCAGCAGCCAACTTACCGGGGGCCCTGCCTACGAGCAGTACTTC.

The chain carries TRBV2 and TRBJ1-5; no reliable D call. The CDR3 spans 14 residues. The germline CDR1 and CDR2 sequences are SNHLY and FYNNEI. Trimming took off 3 bases at V and 6 bases at J, with 12 bases between the two ends. In DNA, the CDR3 is TGTGCCAGCAGTGAGGCTCCCCGGGGTCAGCCCCAGCATTTT. This encodes CASSEAPRGQPQHF.

J is TRBJ2-3 and V is TRBV27, with D uncertain. The germline CDR1 and CDR2 sequences are MNHEY and SMNVEV (reference sequence). This CDR3 is 15 amino acids long. With 5 bases removed from V and 0 bases from J, the gap between germline ends came to 12 bases. The CDR3 loop is CASSVSPPSTDTQYF. The CDR3 coding sequence is TGTGCCAGCAGTGTAAGTCCACCGAGCACAGATACGCAGTATTTT.

The V gene is TRBV19, the J gene TRBJ2-2; tentatively, D is TRBD2 (5 bases). Germline V gene sequence: CDR1 LNHDA, CDR2 SQIVND (reference sequence). The CDR3 has 16 residues. Trimming left V 7 bases short and J 1 base short, with 16 bases between. CDR3: CASNPDGNLNTGELFF. Written as DNA, the CDR3 is TGTGCCAGTAACCCGGACGGGAATTTGAACACCGGGGAGCTGTTTTTT.